This T cell receptor beta chain was identified during a study of a mutant IDH1 vaccine in newly diagnosed glioma. On the study more broadly: Those enrolled had earlier been treated with radiotherapy, temozolomide, or both, mostly both. Weeks 35 and 47 hosted visits V12 and V13, respectively.

The table came from immunoSEQ multiplex PCR; TCRdb's copy has only in-frame clones and leaves some out. The table lists approximately 50,000 clones, 70% to 80% of them singletons. The germline V gene has CDR1 MDHEN and CDR2 SYDVKM. This CDR3 region has 16 residues. Trimming cost V 4 bases and J 3 bases, with 15 bases left between them. Whole-study results and caveats: Patients mounted vaccine-induced immune responses in roughly 93% of cases.

Time point given: week 35, safety follow-up. Alongside topical imiquimod, each dose of vaccine comprised 300 ug of mutant IDH1 20-mer peptide. With regard to this clone: Its antigen is unidentified.

The sequencing here drew on PBMCs, taken from a glioma patient whose treatment included an IDH1 peptide vaccine. V usage is TRBV28 and J usage is TRBJ2-2, with D maybe TRBD2 (6 bases). This sequence originates from a middle-aged man with glioma. The CDR3 DNA is TGTGCCAGCAGTTCGGGAAAGGGACTTTACACCGGGGAGCTGTTTTTT. Its protein is CASSSGKGLYTGELFF.